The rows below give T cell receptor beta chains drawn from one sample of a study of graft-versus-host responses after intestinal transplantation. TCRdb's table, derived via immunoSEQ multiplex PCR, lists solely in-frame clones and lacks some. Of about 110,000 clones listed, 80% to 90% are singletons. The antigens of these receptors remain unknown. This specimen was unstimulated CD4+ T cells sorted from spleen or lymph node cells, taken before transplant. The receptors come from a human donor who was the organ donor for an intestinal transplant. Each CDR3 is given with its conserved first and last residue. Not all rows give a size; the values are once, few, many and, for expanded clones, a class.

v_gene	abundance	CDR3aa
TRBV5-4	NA	CASSVGQGLNQPQHF
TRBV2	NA	CASSPGWQGLNEQFF
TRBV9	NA	CASSVGISSGASYEQYF
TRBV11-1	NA	CASSPPTSGGNNEQFF
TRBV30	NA	CAWKWKGSSYEQYF
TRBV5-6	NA	CASRPSAGVTEAFF
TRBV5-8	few	CASSLGVWETQYF
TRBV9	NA	CASSVESQGSTDTQYF
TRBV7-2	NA	CASSRDRNYEQYF
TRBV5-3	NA	CARTNERQIPATPLLVYEQYF
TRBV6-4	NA	CASSETASPNEKLFF
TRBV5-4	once	CASSFTSGVSYF
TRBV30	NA	CAWTGGSYNEQFF
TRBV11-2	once	CASSLDQRLGDTQYF